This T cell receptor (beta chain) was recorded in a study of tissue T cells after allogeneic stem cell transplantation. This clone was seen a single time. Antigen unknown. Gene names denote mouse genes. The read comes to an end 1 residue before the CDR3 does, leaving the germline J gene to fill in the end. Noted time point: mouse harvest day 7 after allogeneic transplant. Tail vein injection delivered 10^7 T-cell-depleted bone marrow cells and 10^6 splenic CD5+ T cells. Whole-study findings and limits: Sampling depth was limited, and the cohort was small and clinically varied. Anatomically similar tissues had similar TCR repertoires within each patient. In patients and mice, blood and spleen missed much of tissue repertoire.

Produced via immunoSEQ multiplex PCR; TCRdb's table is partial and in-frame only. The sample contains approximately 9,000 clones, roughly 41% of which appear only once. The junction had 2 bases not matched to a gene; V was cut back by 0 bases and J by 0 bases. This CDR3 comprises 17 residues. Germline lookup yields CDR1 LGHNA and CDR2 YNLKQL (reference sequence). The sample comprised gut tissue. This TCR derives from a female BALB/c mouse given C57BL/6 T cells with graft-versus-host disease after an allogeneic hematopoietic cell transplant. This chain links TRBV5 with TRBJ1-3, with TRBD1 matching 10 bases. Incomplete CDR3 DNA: TGTGCCAGCAGCCAAGAGACAGGGGGCGTTTCTGGAAATACGCTCTAT. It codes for CASSQETGGVSGNTLY. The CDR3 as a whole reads CASSQETGGVSGNTLYF.